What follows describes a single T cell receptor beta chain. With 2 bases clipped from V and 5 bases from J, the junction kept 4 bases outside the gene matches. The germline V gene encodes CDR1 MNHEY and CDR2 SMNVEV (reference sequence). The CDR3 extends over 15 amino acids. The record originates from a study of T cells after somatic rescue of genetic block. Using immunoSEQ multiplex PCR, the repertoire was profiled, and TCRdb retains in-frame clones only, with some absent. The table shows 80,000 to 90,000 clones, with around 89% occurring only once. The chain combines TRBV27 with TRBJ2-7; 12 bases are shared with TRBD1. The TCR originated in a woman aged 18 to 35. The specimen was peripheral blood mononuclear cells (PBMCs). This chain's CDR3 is CASSLSGTGGNEQYF. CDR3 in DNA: TGTGCCAGCAGTTTAAGTGGGACAGGGGGCAACGAGCAGTACTTC.